The clone carrying this TCR beta chain has only a few counts. Its matching antigen is unknown. Study findings and constraints: Tumor memory CD4+ T cell TCR gene usage was found to cluster with blood and lymph node memory CD4+ cells and with lymph node naive CD4+ cells. Larger-cohort validation covered only one TCR beta V-J rearrangement. Tumor Tregs overlapped most with tumor, then blood, naive CD4+ cells.

Naive CD4+ cells had CD25+ Tregs removed. Trimming left V 5 bases short and J 0 bases short, with 8 bases between. The CDR3 is 15 amino acids. CDR1 LNHDA and CDR2 SQIVND come from the germline V gene (reference sequence). MiXCR was run by TCRdb on the 5' RACE reads, yielding one entry per CDR3 protein. The data show several thousand distinct CDR3 sequences, with nearly 60% seen just once and over 10% held by the top ten. The specimen sequenced was naive CD4+ T cells sorted from blood. The subset is: naive CD4+ T cells, CD4+CD45RA+CD25-. The chain is built from TRBV19 and TRBJ2-6, with D possibly being TRBD1 (5 bases). The receptor was isolated from a female donor with breast cancer. For the CDR3, the DNA is TGTGCCAGTAGTCCGCAGGGCTCTGGGGCCAACGTCCTGACTTTC. Its protein is CASSPQGSGANVLTF.